The 12 T cell receptor beta chains reported below all come from one sample, sequenced in a study of breast tumors, draining lymph nodes, adjacent tissues. Breast cancer patients provided tissue from their axillary draining lymph nodes. TCRdb processed the multiplex PCR reads anew with MiXCR; each CDR3 protein has one entry. The repertoire holds 180,000 or so distinct CDR3 sequences, approximately 33% seen once, with about 3.7% in the top ten. Sequenced: axillary lymph node tissue. These receptors came from a female donor with breast cancer. Some clones in this sample may be carry-over from other donors' samples.

This clonotype was seen repeatedly, ten times or more. This sequence joins TRBV4-3 and TRBJ1-5; D ambiguous. The germline CDR1 and CDR2 sequences are LGHNA and YSLEER. The CDR3 is 14 amino acids. V was shortened by 2 bases and J by 7 bases, with 12 bases between the two germline ends. CDR3 sequence (DNA): TGCGCCAGCAGCCAAAGGGCGAGTCGGCAGCCCCAGCATTTT. It specifies CASSQRASRQPQHF.

This clonotype showed up many times. The rearrangement links TRBV7-8 to TRBJ2-3; D is unresolved. Germline loops: CDR1 SGHVS, CDR2 FQNEAQ. This CDR3 is 14 amino acids long. The ends were cut back, 5 bases at V and 0 bases at J, with 9 bases in the middle. The CDR3 region is CASSPRPSTDTQYF. CDR3 in DNA: TGTGCCAGCAGCCCCCGTCCCAGCACAGATACGCAGTATTTT.

The sample holds many counts of this clonotype. This chain uses TRBV19 with TRBJ2-1, with TRBD2 identical over 14 bases. The CDR3 totals 15 residues. After removal of 7 bases from V and 9 bases from J, the junction contained 8 bases not matched to a gene. Looked up from germline, CDR1 is LNHDA and CDR2 is SQIVND (reference sequence). Written as DNA, the CDR3 is TGTGCCAGTACTCGGACTAGCGGGGGGTGGGGTGAGCAGTTCTTC. Protein: CASTRTSGGWGEQFF.

Ten or more counts support this clonotype. This chain uses TRBV5-8 with TRBJ2-5, with a weak D call TRBD1 (5 bases). V was shortened by 4 bases and J by 8 bases, with 18 bases between the two germline ends. The CDR3 consists of 14 residues. Germline CDR1 and CDR2: SGHTS and YDEGEE. The CDR3 protein is CASSPVGAAGTQYF. The CDR3 DNA is TGTGCCAGCAGCCCAGTTGGGGCGGCAGGAACCCAGTACTTC.

This clonotype was seen more than once but under ten times. Compared with germline, one end of the junction differs, possibly owing to a read error. V and J are TRBV12-3 or TRBV12-4 and TRBJ2-1; 10 bases are shared with TRBD2. The CDR3 is made up of 15 amino acids. CDR3 DNA: TGTGCCGGCAGTCCTAGCGGGAGAGCTTACAATGAGCAGTTCTTC. This codes for CAGSPSGRAYNEQFF.

About this clonotype: Being one base from a much bigger clone, this may be a read error. The CDR3 loop is CASGQSALYEQYF. The DNA for the CDR3 is TGTGCCAGCGGACAATCCGCTCTCTACGAGCAGTACTTC. The J gene is TRBJ2-7, the V gene TRBV9; the D gene is possibly TRBD1 (5 bases). The CDR3 is made up of 13 amino acids. V lost 7 bases, J lost 3 bases, and 14 bases lay in between. Germline CDR1 SGDLS, CDR2 YYNGEE.

In its sample, this clonotype was seen many times. V and J are TRBV24-1 and TRBJ1-5; TRBD1 matches at 7 bases. The CDR3 extends over 14 amino acids. Trimming removed 3 bases from V and 5 bases from J; junction bases left unmatched: 3. Looked up from germline, CDR1 is KGHDR and CDR2 is SFDVKD. In DNA form, the CDR3 reads TGTGCCACCAGTGATACCAGGGGGTATCAGCCCCAGCATTTT. This encodes CATSDTRGYQPQHF.

In this sample, this clonotype turned up many times. CDR3 residues: CASSEEQAHDEQFF. CDR3 bases: TGCGCCAGCAGTGAAGAACAGGCCCACGATGAGCAGTTCTTC. V is TRBV10-1 and J is TRBJ2-1, with a tentative D call TRBD1 (5 bases). Between the trimmed V and J ends, which lost 3 bases and 8 bases, there was a span of 14 bases. Germline V gives CDR1 WNHNN, CDR2 SYGVQD (reference sequence). The CDR3 has 14 residues.

As for this clonotype: Without the conserved terminal phenylalanine or tryptophan, this CDR3 likely stems from a read error. No DNA is shown, since the ends of the CDR3 on it are uncertain; the CDR3 is the one TCRdb lists. The CDR3 sequence is CASDGGRTGNTS. The chain uses TRBV6-6 and TRBJ1-2; the D segment call TRBD1 is taken from the table without a DNA check. Ends included, the CDR3 has 12 residues. Germline assignment: CDR1 MNHNY and CDR2 SVGAGI (reference sequence).

As for this clonotype: A read error is possible here, since a much larger clone lies one base away. The V gene is TRBV6-5, the J gene TRBJ2-1, with D maybe TRBD1 (5 bases). Germline V CDR1 and CDR2: MNHEY, SVGAGI. CDR3 size: 15 residues. V was trimmed by 6 bases and J by 0 bases, leaving 12 bases between them. In DNA, the CDR3 is TGTGCCAGCAGGCCTGACAGAAGCTCCTACAATGAGCAGTTCTTC. Translation gives CASRPDRSSYNEQFF.

This clonotype was recorded many times. The J gene is TRBJ2-3, the V gene TRBV27; the match to TRBD2 covers 13 bases. After removal of 2 bases from V and 7 bases from J, the junction contained 6 bases not matched to a gene. Germline V gives CDR1 MNHEY, CDR2 SMNVEV (reference sequence). This CDR3 has 16 residues. The CDR3 is CASSLLTSGRANTQYF. The CDR3 bases are TGTGCCAGCAGTTTACTCACTAGCGGGAGGGCAAATACGCAGTATTTT.

This chain joins TRBV4-3 and TRBJ1-6; TRBD1 might be the D (5 bases). The CDR3 runs 14 residues. From germline, CDR1 is LGHNA and CDR2 YSLEER. Trimming cost V 2 bases and J 10 bases, with 12 bases left between them. The CDR3 here is CASSQTRVESPLHF. The CDR3 bases are TGCGCCAGCAGCCAAACCAGGGTTGAGTCACCCCTCCACTTT.